This T cell receptor beta chain is drawn from a study of T-cell memory formation after mild COVID-19. The study's findings and limits: Clonal second-wave expansions that peaked on day 37 had unconfirmed SARS-CoV-2 specificity.

Remarks on this clonotype: The antigen is undetermined.

This CDR3 is 12 amino acids long. Germline V lookup: CDR1 SGHRS, CDR2 YFSETQ. The V end was cut by 4 bases, the J end by 4 bases, with 9 bases between. MiXCR, run by TCRdb on the 5' RACE reads, gives a single entry per CDR3 protein. The sample lists approximately 250,000 distinct CDR3 sequences, 16% seen once, with roughly a fifth in the top ten. The sample was PBMCs or a T cell subset sorted from them (not recorded which). This TCR came from a man younger than 30 who had mild COVID-19 (a few samples of this study predate the infection). Cell type and time point are not known. This chain uses TRBV5-1 with TRBJ2-7; possibly TRBD2 for D (6 bases). CDR3 bases: TGCGCCAGCAGCAGGGACTGGTACGAGCAGTACTTC. It translates to CASSRDWYEQYF. Full variable domain (remainder filled in from reference TRBV5-1 and TRBJ2-7): KAGVTQTPRYLIKTRGQQVTLSCSPISGHRSVSWYQQTPGQGLQFLFEYFSETQRNKGNFPGRFSGRQFSNSRSEMNVSTLELGDSALYLCASSRDWYEQYFGPGTRLTVT.